A single sample is the source of the 7 T cell receptor beta chains below, sequenced in a study of blood T cell repertoires in COVID-19. Assay used: immunoSEQ multiplex PCR; TCRdb lists only in-frame clones, some missing. The profile shows some 250,000 clones, 91% of them singletons. Sequenced material: PBMCs or T cells enriched from blood (not recorded which). Every receptor here comes from a human donor in a cohort exposed to, infected with or recovered from COVID-19 (not recorded which). The donor label of this sample is uncertain.

This rearrangement joins TRBV2 to TRBJ1-6; D is unclear. This CDR3 comprises 15 residues. From germline, CDR1 is SNHLY and CDR2 FYNNEI. Deletions cut 3 bases from V and 4 bases from J, with 10 bases between. As DNA, the CDR3 is TGTGCCAGCAGTGAGTCCAGGAATTATAATTCACCCCTCCACTTT. Its translation is CASSESRNYNSPLHF.

The chain uses TRBV5-1 and TRBJ2-5; 9 nucleotides match TRBD1. The J segment lost 4 bases and the V segment lost 0 bases, leaving 7 bases of the junction unmatched. The germline gives CDR1 SGHRS, CDR2 YFSETQ. The CDR3 totals 16 residues. The CDR3 sequence: CASSLGDRGVAETQYF. The CDR3 DNA is TGCGCCAGCAGCTTGGGAGACAGGGGGGTTGCAGAGACCCAGTACTTC.

This clone appeared a single time. The chain uses TRBV5-4 and TRBJ2-6; TRBD1 matches 10 bases. Germline lookup yields CDR1 SGHNT and CDR2 YYREEE (reference sequence). V dropped 4 bases and J dropped 4; count of bases not matched to a gene: 11. This CDR3 is built from 18 residues. In nucleotides, the CDR3 is TGTGCCAGCAGCCCGCCGGGACAGGGGCTTTCCGGGGCCAACGTCCTGACTTTC. It encodes CASSPPGQGLSGANVLTF.

The chain carries TRBV7-2 and TRBJ2-7; tentative D call: TRBD2 (5 bases). The CDR3 has 13 residues. CDR1 and CDR2 (germline): SGHTA, FQGNSA. Trimming removed 3 bases at V and 2 bases at J, with 8 bases between. CDR3 amino acids: CASSLTGTYEQYF. The CDR3 DNA is TGTGCCAGCAGCTTGACCGGGACCTACGAGCAGTACTTC.

The rearrangement uses TRBV6-5 and TRBJ1-4; tentative D call: TRBD1 (5 bases). Trimming stripped 5 bases from V and 7 bases from J, with 17 bases between. This CDR3 contains 15 residues. CDR1 is MNHEY and CDR2 is SVGAGI in the germline V gene. The CDR3 sequence is CASSPSGGWSEKLFF. For the CDR3, the DNA is TGTGCCAGCAGTCCTTCGGGGGGTTGGAGTGAAAAACTGTTTTTT.

Points on this clone: The sample carries other DNA sequences with the same CDR3. The V and J genes are TRBV7-2 and TRBJ2-3; TRBD2 aligns across 8 bases. Germline V gene lookup returns CDR1 SGHTA and CDR2 FQGNSA. This CDR3 has 15 residues. The junction had 0 bases not matched to a gene; V was cut back by 1 base and J by 0 bases. CDR3 bases: TGTGCCAGCAGCTTAGTAGCGGGGAGCACAGATACGCAGTATTTT. Translated, it gives CASSLVAGSTDTQYF.

On this clone: Other nucleotide sequences in the sample specify the same CDR3. This rearrangement joins TRBV5-1 to TRBJ1-4, with TRBD1 identical over 10 bases. The CDR3 is 14 amino acids. Germline lookup yields CDR1 SGHRS and CDR2 YFSETQ. V lost 4 bases to trimming and J lost 7 bases; unmatched junction nucleotides: 4. Written as DNA, the CDR3 is TGCGCCAGCAGCCCGGGACAGGGGAGTGAAAAACTGTTTTTT. It translates to CASSPGQGSEKLFF. Together with reference TRBV5-1 and TRBJ1-4, the CDR3 gives the full variable domain: KAGVTQTPRYLIKTRGQQVTLSCSPISGHRSVSWYQQTPGQGLQFLFEYFSETQRNKGNFPGRFSGRQFSNSRSEMNVSTLELGDSALYLCASSPGQGSEKLFFGSGTQLSVL.